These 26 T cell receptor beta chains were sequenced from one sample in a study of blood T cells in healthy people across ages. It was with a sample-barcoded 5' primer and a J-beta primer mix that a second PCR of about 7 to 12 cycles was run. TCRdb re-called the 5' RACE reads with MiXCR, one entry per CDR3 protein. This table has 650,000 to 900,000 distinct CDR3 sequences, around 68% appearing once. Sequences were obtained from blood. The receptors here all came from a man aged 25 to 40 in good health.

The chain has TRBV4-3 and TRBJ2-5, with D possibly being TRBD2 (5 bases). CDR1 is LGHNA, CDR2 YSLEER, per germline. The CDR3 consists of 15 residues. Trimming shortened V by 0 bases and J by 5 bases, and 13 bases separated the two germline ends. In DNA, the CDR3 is TGCGCCAGCAGCCAAGATTTCGGGGTGGGGGAGACCCAGTACTTC. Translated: CASSQDFGVGETQYF.

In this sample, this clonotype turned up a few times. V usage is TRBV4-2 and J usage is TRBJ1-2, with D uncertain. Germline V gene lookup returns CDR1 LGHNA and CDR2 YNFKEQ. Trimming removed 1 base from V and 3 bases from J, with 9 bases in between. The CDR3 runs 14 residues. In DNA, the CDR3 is TGTGCCAGCAGCCAAGCTGAGACATACTATGGCTACACCTTC. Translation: CASSQAETYYGYTF.

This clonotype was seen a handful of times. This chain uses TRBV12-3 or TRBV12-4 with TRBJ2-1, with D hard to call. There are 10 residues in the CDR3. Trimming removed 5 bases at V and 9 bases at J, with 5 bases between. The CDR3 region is CASSIREQFF. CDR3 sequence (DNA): TGTGCCAGCAGTATCCGTGAGCAGTTCTTC.

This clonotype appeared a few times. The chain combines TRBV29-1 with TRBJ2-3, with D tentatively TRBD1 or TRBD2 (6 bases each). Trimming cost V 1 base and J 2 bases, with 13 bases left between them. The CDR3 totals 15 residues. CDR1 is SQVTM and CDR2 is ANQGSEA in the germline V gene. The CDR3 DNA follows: TGCAGCGTTGAAGTTACGGGGGCGTACACAGATACGCAGTATTTT. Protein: CSVEVTGAYTDTQYF.

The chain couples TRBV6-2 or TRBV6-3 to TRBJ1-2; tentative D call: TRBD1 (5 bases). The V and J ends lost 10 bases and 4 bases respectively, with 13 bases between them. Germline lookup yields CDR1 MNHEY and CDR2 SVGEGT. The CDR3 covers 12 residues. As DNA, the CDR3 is TGTGCCACCCTAAGGGGCGCCTATGGCTACACCTTC. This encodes CATLRGAYGYTF.

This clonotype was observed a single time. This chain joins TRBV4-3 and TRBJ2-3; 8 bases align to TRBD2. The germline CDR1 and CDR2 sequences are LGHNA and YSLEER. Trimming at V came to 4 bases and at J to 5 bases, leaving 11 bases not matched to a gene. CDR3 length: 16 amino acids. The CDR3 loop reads CASSLGAGGPVDTQYF. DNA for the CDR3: TGCGCCAGCAGCCTCGGGGCGGGGGGACCTGTAGATACGCAGTATTTT.

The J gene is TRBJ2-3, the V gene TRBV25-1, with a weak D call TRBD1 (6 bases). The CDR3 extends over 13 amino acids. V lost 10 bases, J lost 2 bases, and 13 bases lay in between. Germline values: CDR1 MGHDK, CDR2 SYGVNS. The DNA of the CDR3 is TGTGCCATCTCGACAGGAAACACAGATACGCAGTATTTT. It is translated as CAISTGNTDTQYF.

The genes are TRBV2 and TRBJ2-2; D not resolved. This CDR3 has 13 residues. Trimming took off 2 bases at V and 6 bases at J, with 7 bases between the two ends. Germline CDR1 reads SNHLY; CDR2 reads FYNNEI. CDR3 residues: CASSEMAAGELFF. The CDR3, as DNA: TGTGCCAGCAGTGAAATGGCGGCCGGGGAGCTGTTTTTT. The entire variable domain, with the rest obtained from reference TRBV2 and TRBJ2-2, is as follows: EPEVTQTPSHQVTQMGQEVILRCVPISNHLYFYWYRQILGQKVEFLVSFYNNEISEKSEIFDDQFSVERPDGSNFTLKIRSTKLEDSAMYFCASSEMAAGELFFGEGSRLTVL.

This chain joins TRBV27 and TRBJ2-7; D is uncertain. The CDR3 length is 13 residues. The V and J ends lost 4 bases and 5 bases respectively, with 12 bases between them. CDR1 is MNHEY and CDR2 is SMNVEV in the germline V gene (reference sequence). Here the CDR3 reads CASSSLWVNEQYF. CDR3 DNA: TGTGCCAGCAGTTCCCTATGGGTGAACGAGCAGTACTTC.

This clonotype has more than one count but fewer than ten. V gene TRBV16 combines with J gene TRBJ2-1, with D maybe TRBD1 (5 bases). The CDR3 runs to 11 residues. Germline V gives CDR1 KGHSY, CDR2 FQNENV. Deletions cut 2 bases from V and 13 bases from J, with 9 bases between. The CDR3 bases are TGTGCCAGCAGCCAACCAGGGCTACAGTTCTTC. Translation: CASSQPGLQFF. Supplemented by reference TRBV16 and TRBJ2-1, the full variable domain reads GEEVAQTPKHLVRGEGQKAKLYCAPIKGHSYVFWYQQVLKNEFKFLISFQNENVFDETGMPKERFSAKCLPNSPCSLEIQATKLEDSAVYFCASSQPGLQFFGPGTRLTVL.

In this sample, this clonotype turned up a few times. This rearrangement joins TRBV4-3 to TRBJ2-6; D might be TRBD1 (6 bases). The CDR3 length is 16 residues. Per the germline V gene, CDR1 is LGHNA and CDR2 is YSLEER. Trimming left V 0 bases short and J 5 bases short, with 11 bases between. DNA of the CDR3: TGCGCCAGCAGCCAAGAAGGGACATCTTGGGCCAACGTCCTGACTTTC. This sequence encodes CASSQEGTSWANVLTF.

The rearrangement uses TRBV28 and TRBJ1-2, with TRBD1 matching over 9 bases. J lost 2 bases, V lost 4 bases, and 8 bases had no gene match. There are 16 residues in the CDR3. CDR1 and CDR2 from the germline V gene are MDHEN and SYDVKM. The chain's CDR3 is CASSSPPGTGNYGYTF. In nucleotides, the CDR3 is TGTGCCAGCAGTTCACCCCCGGGGACAGGGAACTATGGCTACACCTTC.

The CDR3 region is CASSSEAEDGINYGYTF. The CDR3 bases are TGTGCCAGCAGCTCTGAGGCCGAGGACGGAATTAACTATGGCTACACCTTC. The J gene is TRBJ1-2, the V gene TRBV28; D remains ambiguous. V was shortened by 6 bases and J by 1 base, with 21 bases between the two germline ends. Germline-derived CDR1 and CDR2 are MDHEN and SYDVKM. The CDR3 consists of 17 residues.

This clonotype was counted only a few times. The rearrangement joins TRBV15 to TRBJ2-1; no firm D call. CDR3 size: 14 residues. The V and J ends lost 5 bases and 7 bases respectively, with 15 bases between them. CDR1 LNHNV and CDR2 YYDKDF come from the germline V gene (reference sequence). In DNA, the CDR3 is TGTGCCACCAGCCCACCGGTGTCCTGGAATGAGCAGTTCTTC. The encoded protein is CATSPPVSWNEQFF.

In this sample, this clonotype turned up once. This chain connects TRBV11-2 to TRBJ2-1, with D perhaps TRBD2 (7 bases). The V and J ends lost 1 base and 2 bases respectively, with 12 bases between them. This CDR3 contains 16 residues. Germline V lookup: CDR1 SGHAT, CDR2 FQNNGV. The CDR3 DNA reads TGTGCCAGCAGCTTAGGGGGGGGCGGGACCTACAATGAGCAGTTCTTC. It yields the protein CASSLGGGGTYNEQFF.

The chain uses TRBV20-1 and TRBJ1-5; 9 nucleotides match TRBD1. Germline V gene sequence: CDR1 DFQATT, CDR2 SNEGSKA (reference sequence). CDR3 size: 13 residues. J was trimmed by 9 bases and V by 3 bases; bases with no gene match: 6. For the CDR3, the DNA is TGCAGTGCTAGCCCGGGACAGGGTTCGCCCCAGCATTTT. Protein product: CSASPGQGSPQHF.

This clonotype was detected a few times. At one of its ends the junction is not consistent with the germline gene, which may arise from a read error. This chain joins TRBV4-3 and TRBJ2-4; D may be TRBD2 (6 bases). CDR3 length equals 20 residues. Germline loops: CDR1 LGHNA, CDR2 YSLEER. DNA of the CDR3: TGCGCCAGTAGCCAAGATGCCCGTTTAGCAGGGACTCTAGCCAAAAACATTCAGTACTTC. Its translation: CASSQDARLAGTLAKNIQYF.

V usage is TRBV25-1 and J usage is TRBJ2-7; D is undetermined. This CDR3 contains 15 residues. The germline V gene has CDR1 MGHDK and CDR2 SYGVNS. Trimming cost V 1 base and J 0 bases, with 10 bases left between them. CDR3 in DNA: TGTGCCAGCAGTGAATCCGCCCTCAGCTCCTACGAGCAGTACTTC. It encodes CASSESALSSYEQYF.

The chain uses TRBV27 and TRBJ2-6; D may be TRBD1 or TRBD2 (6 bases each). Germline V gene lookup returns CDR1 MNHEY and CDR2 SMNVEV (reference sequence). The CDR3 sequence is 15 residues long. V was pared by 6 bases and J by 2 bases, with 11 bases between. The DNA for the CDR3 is TGTGCCAGCAGGATTAGGGGGGCTGGGGCCAACGTCCTGACTTTC. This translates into CASRIRGAGANVLTF.

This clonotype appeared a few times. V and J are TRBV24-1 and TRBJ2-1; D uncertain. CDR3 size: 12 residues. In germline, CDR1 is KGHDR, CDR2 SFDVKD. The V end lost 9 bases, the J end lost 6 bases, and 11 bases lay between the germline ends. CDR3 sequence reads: CATFRIVNEQFF. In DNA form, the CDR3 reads TGTGCCACCTTTCGGATCGTCAATGAGCAGTTCTTC.

For the CDR3, the DNA is TGTGCCAGCAGTTTAGTGGAATGGGGAGACATTCAGTACTTC. Translated: CASSLVEWGDIQYF. This chain uses TRBV12-3 or TRBV12-4 with TRBJ2-4, with D possibly TRBD2 on 5 matching bases. The CDR3 runs 14 residues. V shed 1 base and J shed 8 bases, with 12 bases lying between them.

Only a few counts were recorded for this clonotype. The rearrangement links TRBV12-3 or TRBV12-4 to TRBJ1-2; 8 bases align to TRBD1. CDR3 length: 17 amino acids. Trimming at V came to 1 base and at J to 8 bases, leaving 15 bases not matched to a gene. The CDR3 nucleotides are TGTGCCAGCAGTTTAGACCCTGGCAGGGGGCCAGAAGGGGGCTACACCTTC. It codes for CASSLDPGRGPEGGYTF.

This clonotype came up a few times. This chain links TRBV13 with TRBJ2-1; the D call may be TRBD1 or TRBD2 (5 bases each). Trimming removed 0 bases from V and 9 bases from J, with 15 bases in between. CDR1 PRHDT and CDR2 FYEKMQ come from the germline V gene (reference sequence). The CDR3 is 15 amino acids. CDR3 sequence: CASSLGLGSRAEQFF. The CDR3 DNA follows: TGTGCCAGCAGCTTAGGCCTTGGGAGCAGGGCTGAGCAGTTCTTC.

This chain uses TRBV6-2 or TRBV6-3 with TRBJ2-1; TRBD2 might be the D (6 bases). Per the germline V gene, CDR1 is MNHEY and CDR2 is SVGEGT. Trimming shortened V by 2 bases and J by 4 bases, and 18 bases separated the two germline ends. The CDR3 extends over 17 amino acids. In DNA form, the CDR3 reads TGTGCCAGCAGTTACGATTCGCGGGCTGGGGGGTACAATGAGCAGTTCTTC. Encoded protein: CASSYDSRAGGYNEQFF.

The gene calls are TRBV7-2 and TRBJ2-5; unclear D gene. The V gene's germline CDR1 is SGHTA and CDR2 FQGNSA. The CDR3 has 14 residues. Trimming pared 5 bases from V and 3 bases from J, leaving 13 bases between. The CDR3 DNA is TGTGCCAGCAGCCACCCCGGAACTGAAGAGACCCAGTACTTC. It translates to CASSHPGTEETQYF.

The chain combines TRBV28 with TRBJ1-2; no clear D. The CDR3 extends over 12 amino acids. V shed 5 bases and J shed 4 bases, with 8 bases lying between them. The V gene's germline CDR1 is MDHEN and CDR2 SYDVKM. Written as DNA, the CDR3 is TGTGCCAGCAGTGCCCTGAGCTATGGCTACACCTTC. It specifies CASSALSYGYTF.